The 5 T cell receptor beta chains listed next were all sequenced from one sample in a study of T cell responses to AZD1222 COVID-19 vaccine. Measured with immunoSEQ multiplex PCR; TCRdb has only the in-frame clones, and not every one. The table lists more than 110,000 clones, roughly 90% of them singletons. The starting material was peripheral blood, obtained on day 0 of AZD1222 vaccination. The source is an adult in good health.

This clone was seen a single time. The chain joins TRBV19 to TRBJ1-1; D is uncertain. V dropped 5 bases and J dropped 4 bases, with 14 bases sitting between them. Germline CDR1 and CDR2: LNHDA and SQIVND (reference sequence). This CDR3 is 14 amino acids long. CDR3 sequence reads: CASSPPGTGTEAFF. The CDR3 DNA reads as TGTGCCAGTAGTCCCCCCGGCACGGGCACTGAAGCTTTCTTT. Using reference TRBV19 and TRBJ1-1 for the parts outside the CDR3, the full variable domain is DGGITQSPKYLFRKEGQNVTLSCEQNLNHDAMYWYRQDPGQGLRLIYYSQIVNDFQKGDIAEGYSVSREKKESFPLTVTSAQKNPTAFYLCASSPPGTGTEAFFGQGTRLTVV.

The CDR3 DNA reads TGTGCCAGTAGTCCTCAGTCCAGAAGGTCCACTGAAGCTTTCTTT. This encodes CASSPQSRRSTEAFF. The genes are TRBV19 and TRBJ1-1; no clear D gene. The CDR3 is 15 amino acids. CDR1 and CDR2 from the germline V gene are LNHDA and SQIVND (reference sequence). Trimming left V 5 bases short and J 4 bases short, with 17 bases between.

The chain has TRBV10-3 and TRBJ2-1; TRBD2 might be the D (5 bases). The CDR3 extends over 12 amino acids. Germline CDR1 is ENHRY and CDR2 is SYGVKD. Deletions cut 2 bases from V and 6 bases from J, with 5 bases between. The CDR3 DNA reads as TGTGCCATCAGTGAGGGACTCAATGAGCAGTTCTTC. Encoded protein: CAISEGLNEQFF.

As regards this clone: Without the conserved terminal phenylalanine or tryptophan, this CDR3 likely stems from a read error. V and J are TRBV10-2 and TRBJ2-7; 8 bases align to TRBD1. Trimming removed 0 bases from V and 2 bases from J; junction bases left unmatched: 0. Germline CDR1 and CDR2: WSHSY and SAAADI. This CDR3 contains 14 residues. The CDR3 DNA is TGCGCCAGCAGTGAGTCACAGGGGGCCTACGAGCAGTACCTC. It codes for CASSESQGAYEQYL.

This clone was detected only once. The V and J genes are TRBV4-2 and TRBJ2-1; no definite D call. The CDR3 totals 13 residues. V shed 1 base and J shed 2 bases, with 3 bases lying between them. Germline V gene data show CDR1 as LGHNA and CDR2 as YNFKEQ. DNA for the CDR3: TGTGCCAGCAGCCAAGTACCCTACAATGAGCAGTTCTTC. It yields the protein CASSQVPYNEQFF.